This TCR beta chain was sequenced for a study of T cells after yellow fever vaccination. In its sample, this clonotype was seen a few times. TCRdb called the 5' RACE reads again in MiXCR, with one record for every CDR3 protein. The table lists about 320,000 distinct CDR3 sequences, 12% of them singletons. Trimming pared 2 bases from V and 4 bases from J, leaving 24 bases between. This CDR3 region has 18 residues. Germline V gene sequence: CDR1 SGHRS, CDR2 YFSETQ. The clonotype originates from a man aged 18 to 29 who received the YFV17D yellow fever vaccine. The gene calls are TRBV5-1 and TRBJ1-1; possibly TRBD1 for D (6 bases). The input for sequencing was CD4+ T cells sorted from PBMCs, taken 15 days after the yellow fever booster vaccination. The CDR3 loop is CASSLGSRGHRSGTEAFF. For the CDR3, the DNA is TGCGCCAGCAGCTTAGGAAGCAGGGGCCACCGGTCGGGCACTGAAGCTTTCTTT.